The clone carrying this T cell receptor (beta chain) showed up just a few times. These data belong to a study of regulatory T cells in long-lasting Graves disease. Study-wide background: Patients met the persistent Graves' disease definition after over 5 years of antithyroid drugs with positive TSH receptor antibodies.

The time point here: persistent/refractory GD, antithyroid drugs over 5 years with positive TRAb. PBMC RNA was the source of the TCR library. iRepertoire HTBI primers and Arm-PCR of CDR3 regions built TCR beta libraries. Via MiXCR, TCRdb re-called the multiplex PCR reads, giving one row per CDR3 protein. The sample has hundreds of thousands of distinct CDR3 sequences, less than 25% seen once; the top ten hold 6.5% to 8%. This receptor was obtained from a female donor with Graves disease. The source material was peripheral blood mononuclear cells (PBMCs), sampled when the disease was refractory, from a patient treated with antithyroid drugs.

CDR3 nucleotide sequence: TGTGCCAGTAGTATCCCCCGAAGTGGCGGGATGGGGAATGAGCAGTTCTTC. Residues: CASSIPRSGGMGNEQFF. This chain joins TRBV19 and TRBJ2-1; tentatively, D is TRBD2 (6 bases). The CDR3 has 17 amino acids. Germline CDR1 reads LNHDA; CDR2 reads SQIVND (reference sequence). Trimming removed 3 bases from V and 7 bases from J, with 22 bases in between.